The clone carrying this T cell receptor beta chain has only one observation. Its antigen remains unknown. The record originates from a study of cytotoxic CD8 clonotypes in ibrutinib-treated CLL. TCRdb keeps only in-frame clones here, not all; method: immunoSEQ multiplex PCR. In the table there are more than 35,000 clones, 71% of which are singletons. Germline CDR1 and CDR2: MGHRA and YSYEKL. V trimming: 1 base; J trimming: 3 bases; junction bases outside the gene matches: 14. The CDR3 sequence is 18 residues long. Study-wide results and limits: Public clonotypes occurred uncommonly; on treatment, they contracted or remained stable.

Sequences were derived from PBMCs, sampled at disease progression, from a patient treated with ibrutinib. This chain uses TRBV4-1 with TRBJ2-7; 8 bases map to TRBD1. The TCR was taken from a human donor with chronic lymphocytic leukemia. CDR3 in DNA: TGCGCCAGCAGCCAAGGATGGTTCCCTGGGACAGGAGACTACGAGCAGTACTTC. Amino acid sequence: CASSQGWFPGTGDYEQYF.